Below, 3 T cell receptor beta chains from the same sample are listed, as sequenced in a study of blood T cell repertoires in COVID-19 (TCRdb year 2020). Library preparation employed the immunoSEQ multiplex PCR assay. Entries here come from immuneACCESS through TCRdb and include only in-frame sequences with V and J called. Some clones fail to appear in such tables; in the studies checked, an unresolved V gene covers under half of the shortfall, and the cause of the remainder is unknown. The sample profile shows about 180,000 clones; roughly 82% of them were found once. The ten largest clones take up about 8.6% of the sample. The sequenced material came from PBMCs or T cells enriched from blood (not recorded which). Receptors were obtained from a woman between 25 and 40 years old who had recovered from COVID-19.

The chain is built from TRBV11-3 and TRBJ2-1; 9 bases match TRBD2. There are 18 residues in the CDR3. The V gene end was trimmed by 0 bases and the J gene end by 6 bases; junction bases not matched to a gene: 12. The V gene's germline CDR1 is SGHNT and CDR2 YENEEA. The CDR3 coding sequence is TGTGCCAGCAGCTTAGATCCTCCAGCGGGAGGACGTCGCAATGAGCAGTTCTTC. Translation gives CASSLDPPAGGRRNEQFF.

The genes are TRBV6-5 and TRBJ2-7, with D possibly being TRBD2 (6 bases). This CDR3 is built from 14 residues. Germline V CDR1 and CDR2: MNHEY, SVGAGI. The ends were cut back, 2 bases at V and 2 bases at J, with 10 bases in the middle. DNA of the CDR3: TGTGCCAGCAGTTACGCACGGGGGACCTACGAGCAGTACTTC. Protein product: CASSYARGTYEQYF.

The chain links TRBV3-1 (or the pseudogene TRBV3-2) to TRBJ2-1; 7 bases map to TRBD2. J gave up 1 base and V 2 bases, and 8 bases lay outside the gene matches. Per germline, CDR1 LGHDT and CDR2 YNNKEL (reference sequence). There are 17 residues in the CDR3. CDR3 DNA: TGTGCCAGCAGCCAAAGTGCCAGCGGGATTTCCTACAATGAGCAGTTCTTC. Amino acid sequence: CASSQSASGISYNEQFF.